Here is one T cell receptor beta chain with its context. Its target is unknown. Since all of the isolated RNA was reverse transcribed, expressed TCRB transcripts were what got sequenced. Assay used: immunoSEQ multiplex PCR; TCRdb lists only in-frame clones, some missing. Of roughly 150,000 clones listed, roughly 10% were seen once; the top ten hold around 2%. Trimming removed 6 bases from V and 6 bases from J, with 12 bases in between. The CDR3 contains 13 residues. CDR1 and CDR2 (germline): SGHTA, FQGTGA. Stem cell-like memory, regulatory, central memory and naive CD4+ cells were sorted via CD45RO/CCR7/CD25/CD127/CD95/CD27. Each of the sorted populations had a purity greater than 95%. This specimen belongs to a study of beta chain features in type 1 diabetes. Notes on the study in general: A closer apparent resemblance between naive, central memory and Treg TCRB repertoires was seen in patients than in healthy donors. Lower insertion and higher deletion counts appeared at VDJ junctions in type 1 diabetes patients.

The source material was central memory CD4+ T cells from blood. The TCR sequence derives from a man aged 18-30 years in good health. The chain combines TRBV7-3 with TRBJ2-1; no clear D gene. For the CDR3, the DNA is TGTGCCAGCAGTGAAAGTTGGTTCAATGAGCAGTTCTTC. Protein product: CASSESWFNEQFF. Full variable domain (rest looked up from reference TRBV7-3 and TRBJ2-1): GAGVSQTPSNKVTEKGKYVELRCDPISGHTALYWYRQSLGQGPEFLIYFQGTGAADDSGLPNDRFFAVRPEGSVSTLKIQRTERGDSAVYLCASSESWFNEQFFGPGTRLTVL.